This TCR beta chain was captured by sequencing in a study of cytomegalovirus exposure and HLA in healthy donors. Per germline, CDR1 GTSNPN and CDR2 SVGIG (reference sequence). The CDR3 runs 13 residues. The ends lost 0 bases at V and 7 bases at J; junction bases unmatched: 1. A multiplex PCR was run with 60 Vbeta primers and 13 Jbeta primers. The data were produced by immunoSEQ multiplex PCR, yet TCRdb's version contains in-frame clones alone and is incomplete. The table lists about 160,000 clones, roughly three quarters of them singletons. Those who donated were healthy bone marrow donors. To note about this clone: The target antigen is unknown.

Study-level points and caveats: Later analysis reportedly placed an Asian-associated ancestry cluster below the roughly 680-donor mean in N-insertions. TCR beta chains numbering more than 150 were designated cytomegalovirus-associated.

The rearrangement joins TRBV30 to TRBJ2-4, with 9 bases lining up with TRBD1. The origin of this receptor is a man between 18 and 29 years old in good health and CMV-seropositive. Sequencing was performed on PBMCs. CDR3 protein: CAWSVQGANIQYF. Written as DNA, the CDR3 is TGTGCCTGGAGTGTACAGGGGGCTAACATTCAGTACTTC.